One and the same sample provided the 22 T cell receptor beta chains below, sequenced in a study of tissue T cells after allogeneic stem cell transplantation (dated by TCRdb to 2021 to 2024). The library came from the immunoSEQ multiplex PCR assay. Here the immuneACCESS table is served through TCRdb, limited to in-frame sequences with V and J called. Missing clones are a known gap in these copies; in checked studies unresolved V genes cover under half, and the rest lacks a known reason. This sample lists almost 7,000 clones; 34% were detected once. Almost 6.5% of the sample is held by the ten biggest clonotypes. The intended sense of this specimen's time point label: mouse harvest day 14 after allogeneic transplant. Mouse grafts consisting of 10^7 T-cell-depleted bone marrow cells combined with 10^6 splenic CD5+ T cells were administered by tail vein injection. Sample: skin. The receptors come from a female BALB/c mouse given C57BL/6 T cells with graft-versus-host disease after an allogeneic hematopoietic cell transplant.

Comments on this clone: Mouse gene names and germline throughout. The part of the CDR3 DNA that was read is TGCACCTGCAGTGCATCAGGGGGCGCAAACACCTTGTAC. Translated: CTCSASGGANTLY. The CDR3 in its entirety is CTCSASGGANTLYF. V gene TRBV1 combines with J gene TRBJ2-4, with TRBD1 matching over 8 bases. The read finishes 1 residue shy of the CDR3 end, and the germline J gene is used to complete it. J lost 5 bases, V lost 2 bases, and 3 bases had no gene match. The CDR3 is made up of 14 amino acids. Germline V gene sequence: CDR1 NSQYPW, CDR2 LRSPGD (reference sequence).

This clone was seen just once. The germline and genes are mouse ones. The read gets to within 1 residue of the CDR3 end, and the germline J gene fills in the rest. V usage is TRBV15 and J usage is TRBJ2-3; D remains ambiguous. The CDR3 runs 12 residues. The germline CDR1 and CDR2 sequences are SGHND and FRSKSL. V was cut by 4 bases and J by 4 bases, with 6 bases left in between. The CDR3 loop reads CASSSGPETLYF. The part of the CDR3 DNA that was read is TGTGCCAGCAGTTCCGGACCAGAAACGCTGTAT.

About this clone: All gene names here are mouse names. The sequenced fragment ends 1 residue before the CDR3 boundary, so the rest is inferred from the germline J gene. V gene TRBV26 combines with J gene TRBJ2-1; 10 bases agree with TRBD1. The CDR3 is made up of 15 amino acids. CDR1 and CDR2 from the germline V gene are KGHPV and FQNQEV (reference sequence). Trimming took 4 bases from V and 4 from J; bases not matched to a gene: 4. CDR3 DNA (partial): TGTGCCAGCAGTCGGGGGACAGGGGATTATGCTGAGCAGTTC. The encoded protein is CASSRGTGDYAEQF. From start to end, the CDR3 is CASSRGTGDYAEQFF.

About this clone itself: Each gene name is a mouse one. The read stops 1 residue short of the end of the CDR3; the missing end is completed from the germline J gene. The chain recombines TRBV26 with TRBJ2-1; 10 positions agree with TRBD2. Trimming removed 2 bases from V and 0 bases from J; junction bases left unmatched: 4. In germline, CDR1 is KGHPV, CDR2 FQNQEV (reference sequence). This CDR3 comprises 17 residues. The CDR3 region is CASSLNWGGYNYAEQFF. CDR3 DNA, as far as it was read: TGTGCCAGCAGTCTGAACTGGGGGGGGTATAACTATGCTGAGCAGTTC.

Of note for this clone: Genes here carry mouse names. The read stops 1 residue short of the end of the CDR3; the missing end is completed from the germline J gene. The chain uses TRBV26 and TRBJ2-2; D remains unclear. Trimming shortened V by 1 base and J by 0 bases, and 6 bases separated the two germline ends. CDR1 and CDR2 from the germline V gene are KGHPV and FQNQEV (reference sequence). This CDR3 comprises 15 residues. Partial CDR3 DNA: TGTGCCAGCAGTCTGTTTGGGACAAACACCGGGCAGCTCTAC. It specifies CASSLFGTNTGQLY. The full-length CDR3 reads as CASSLFGTNTGQLYF.

As for this clone: The gene names here belong to mouse. The read ends 1 residue shy of where the CDR3 ends; the end is completed using the germline J gene. The chain joins TRBV12-2 to TRBJ2-4; 12 bases are shared with TRBD2. The CDR3 is 14 residues long. From germline, CDR1 is SGHLS and CDR2 HYDKME. J was trimmed by 7 bases and V by 0 bases; bases with no gene match: 1. The CDR3 DNA, read in part, is TGTGCCAGCTCTCTCGGGACTGGGGGGTACACCTTGTAC. It translates to CASSLGTGGYTLY. The complete CDR3 sequence is CASSLGTGGYTLYF.

This clone was found a few times. Genes and germline are mouse. The read finishes 1 residue shy of the CDR3 end, and the germline J gene is used to complete it. The chain has TRBV26 and TRBJ1-3; D is perhaps TRBD1 (5 bases). From germline, CDR1 is KGHPV and CDR2 FQNQEV (reference sequence). The V end lost 1 base, the J end lost 2 bases, and 6 bases lay between the germline ends. The CDR3 has 14 residues. CDR3 sequence: CASSLWGAGNTLYF. The DNA read from the CDR3 is TGTGCCAGCAGTCTGTGGGGGGCTGGAAATACGCTCTAT.

As for this clone: Mouse gene names and germline throughout. Sequencing ends 1 residue short of the CDR3 end; the germline J gene provides the rest. V and J are TRBV26 and TRBJ2-5; 7 bases align to TRBD1. Germline CDR1 and CDR2: KGHPV and FQNQEV (reference sequence). The CDR3 covers 13 residues. V gave up 4 bases and J gave up 5 bases; unmatched junction bases: 3. CDR3 sequence reads: CASSPRDRDTQYF. CDR3 bases read: TGTGCCAGCAGTCCCCGGGACAGAGACACCCAGTAC. Full variable domain (remainder filled in from reference TRBV26 and TRBJ2-5): NSKVIQTPRYLVKGQGQKAKMRCIPEKGHPVVFWYQQNKNNEFKFLINFQNQEVLQQIDMTEKRFSAECPSNSPCSLEIQSSEAGDSALYLCASSPRDRDTQYFGPGTRLLVL.

Worth noting for this clone: Mouse gene names and germline throughout. The same CDR3 is also encoded by other DNA sequences in this sample. CDR3 DNA (partial): TGTGCCAGCAGTCTGGGTAACCAAGACACCCAGTAC. It encodes CASSLGNQDTQY. The full CDR3 sequence reads CASSLGNQDTQYF. The J gene is TRBJ2-5, the V gene TRBV26, with D hard to call. Read data end 1 residue before the CDR3 end; the end is taken from the germline J gene. The CDR3 sequence is 13 residues long. Per the germline V gene, CDR1 is KGHPV and CDR2 is FQNQEV (reference sequence). Trimming left V 2 bases short and J 0 bases short, with 3 bases between.

This clone was found a few times. Gene names follow the mouse nomenclature. Read coverage stops 1 residue before the CDR3 terminus; the germline J gene supplies the remainder. The V call is TRBV13-2, the J call TRBJ1-3; D is unclear. V was clipped by 5 bases and J by 1 base, with 4 bases between them. In germline, CDR1 is NNHNN, CDR2 SYGAGS (reference sequence). The CDR3 spans 12 residues. CDR3 loop: CASGVSGNTLYF. CDR3 DNA (partial): TGTGCCAGCGGGGTATCTGGAAATACGCTCTAT.

On this clone: The listed genes are named as in mouse. The observed sequence ends 1 residue before the CDR3 terminus, with the missing tail filled in from the germline J gene. The chain employs TRBV26 and TRBJ1-2, with D uncertain. Looked up from germline, CDR1 is KGHPV and CDR2 is FQNQEV (reference sequence). The CDR3 spans 13 residues. The V and J ends lost 2 bases and 6 bases respectively, with 10 bases between them. CDR3 bases read: TGTGCCAGCAGTCTGAGATGGGGAGCCGACTACACC. Its translation: CASSLRWGADYT. The CDR3 reads in full as CASSLRWGADYTF. The whole variable domain, filled in from reference TRBV26 and TRBJ1-2, reads NSKVIQTPRYLVKGQGQKAKMRCIPEKGHPVVFWYQQNKNNEFKFLINFQNQEVLQQIDMTEKRFSAECPSNSPCSLEIQSSEAGDSALYLCASSLRWGADYTFGSGTRLLVI.

This clone showed up just a few times. The gene names here belong to mouse. With the read ending 1 residue before the CDR3 end, the germline J gene is used to fill in that end. The gene calls are TRBV26 and TRBJ2-5; D assignment may be TRBD1 or TRBD2 (6 bases each). In germline, CDR1 is KGHPV, CDR2 FQNQEV (reference sequence). V lost 4 bases and J 5 bases, leaving 7 bases between the germline ends. The CDR3 totals 12 residues. This CDR3 reads CASSRGRDTQYF. The sequenced part of the CDR3 DNA is TGTGCCAGCAGTCGGGGGCGAGACACCCAGTAC.

This clone was seen only a few times. Germline and genes: mouse. The read stops 1 residue short of the end of the CDR3; the missing end is completed from the germline J gene. The chain is built from TRBV23 and TRBJ2-3; no check of the table's D call, TRBD2, against the DNA was made. Per germline, CDR1 KGHTA and CDR2 FQNQQP. CDR3 length equals 15 residues. The DNA read from the CDR3 is TGCTCCAGCAGTCAATCCTGGCCTAGTGCAGAAACGCTGTAT. Its translation: CSSSQSWPSAETLY. The whole CDR3 sequence is CSSSQSWPSAETLYF.

This clone was seen only a few times. Gene and germline names: mouse. The read gets to within 1 residue of the CDR3 end, and the germline J gene fills in the rest. This chain joins TRBV15 and TRBJ1-3; D might be TRBD1 (5 bases). This CDR3 contains 14 residues. Trimming left V 3 bases short and J 2 bases short, with 8 bases between. Germline values: CDR1 SGHND, CDR2 FRSKSL. The CDR3 loop reads CASSLGGAGNTLYF. CDR3 DNA, as far as it was read: TGTGCCAGCAGTTTGGGGGGGGCTGGAAATACGCTCTAT.

In its sample, this clone ranks as medium-sized. Genes and germline come from the mouse. From the germline J gene comes the end of the CDR3, since the read stops 1 residue before it. V usage is TRBV23 and J usage is TRBJ1-6. TRBJ1-6 is an open reading frame whose function is uncertain. CDR1 is KGHTA, CDR2 FQNQQP, per germline. This CDR3 comprises 12 residues. The CDR3 bases that were read are TGCTCCAGCAGTCGGGAGGATTCGCCCCTCTAC. Its protein is CSSSREDSPLY. In full, the CDR3 reads CSSSREDSPLYF.

Points on this clone: Mouse names are used for the genes. The CDR3: CASSLGWTGARQNTLYF. Partial CDR3 DNA: TGTGCCAGCAGCTTAGGATGGACTGGGGCCCGTCAAAACACCTTGTAC. The chain has TRBV3 and TRBJ2-4, with 9 bases lining up with TRBD2. The read stops 1 residue short of the end of the CDR3; the missing end is completed from the germline J gene. The V gene end was trimmed by 1 base and the J gene end by 1 base; junction bases not matched to a gene: 6. Germline V gives CDR1 SNHLY, CDR2 FYNGKV (reference sequence). The CDR3 loop spans 17 amino acids.

The sample holds a few counts of this clone. Here the gene names and germline are mouse. Read data end 1 residue before the CDR3 end; the end is taken from the germline J gene. The V call is TRBV13-1, the J call TRBJ1-4; D might be TRBD1 (6 bases). CDR1 NSHNY and CDR2 SYGAGN come from the germline V gene. This CDR3 has 14 residues. V was cut by 3 bases and J by 4 bases, with 10 bases left in between. The DNA read from the CDR3 is TGTGCCAGCAGTGGGGGGACAATCAACGAAAGATTATTT. This encodes CASSGGTINERLF. The whole CDR3 sequence reads CASSGGTINERLFF.

With regard to this clone: The gene names given are mouse names. The CDR3 end is not reached by the read, which stops 1 residue before it; the germline J gene fills it in. The chain has TRBV16 and TRBJ2-7; tentative D call: TRBD2 (7 bases). Germline CDR1 and CDR2: SGHSA and FRNQAP. V lost 0 bases to trimming and J lost 3 bases, with 12 bases between them. CDR3 length equals 15 residues. This CDR3 reads CASSLDLGGIYEQYF. The sequenced CDR3 bases are TGTGCAAGCAGCTTAGATTTGGGGGGCATCTATGAACAGTAC.

This clone counts as large. Germline and genes here are mouse. Read coverage stops 1 residue before the CDR3 terminus; the germline J gene supplies the remainder. The chain has TRBV26 and TRBJ2-7, with 12 bases lining up with TRBD2. Germline-derived CDR1 and CDR2 are KGHPV and FQNQEV (reference sequence). The CDR3 runs to 13 residues. Trimming cost V 4 bases and J 5 bases; bases outside gene matches: 0. The sequenced CDR3 bases are TGTGCCAGCAGTCGACTGGGGGGGCATGAACAGTAC. It encodes CASSRLGGHEQY. The whole CDR3 protein is CASSRLGGHEQYF.

By frequency in the sample, this clone is medium-sized. The gene names here belong to mouse. The sequence runs out 1 residue before the end of the CDR3; the remainder is reconstructed from the germline J gene. The chain couples TRBV26 to TRBJ2-1, with D perhaps TRBD1 or TRBD2 (6 bases each). Trimming cost V 8 bases and J 6 bases, with 11 bases left between them. In germline, CDR1 is KGHPV, CDR2 FQNQEV (reference sequence). This CDR3 region has 12 residues. The part of the CDR3 DNA that was read is TGTGCCAGCGGCCGGGGGCGTGCTGAGCAGTTC. Its translation is CASGRGRAEQF. The full-length CDR3 reads as CASGRGRAEQFF.

Concerning this clone itself: The genes and germline here are from mouse. The CDR3 end falls 1 residue outside the read, so it is completed with the germline J gene. The chain has TRBV3 and TRBJ2-3; 9 positions agree with TRBD1. Germline values: CDR1 SNHLY, CDR2 FYNGKV (reference sequence). The CDR3 extends over 15 amino acids. J lost 1 base, V lost 4 bases, and 3 bases had no gene match. The part of the CDR3 DNA that was read is TGTGCCAGCAGCTCCCGGGACAGGGGTGCAGAAACGCTGTAT. Protein sequence: CASSSRDRGAETLY. The whole CDR3 reads CASSSRDRGAETLYF.

To note about this clone: The germline and genes are mouse ones. The DNA ends 1 residue before the CDR3 does, and the rest of the CDR3 is filled in from the germline J gene. The chain carries TRBV5 and TRBJ2-7, with 7 bases fitting TRBD1. The trim removed 0 bases at V and 2 bases at J, leaving 4 bases unmatched. The CDR3 length is 15 residues. Germline V gene sequence: CDR1 LGHNA, CDR2 YNLKQL (reference sequence). This CDR3 reads CASSQDRTGPYEQYF. Partial CDR3 DNA: TGTGCCAGCAGCCAAGATAGGACAGGACCCTATGAACAGTAC.